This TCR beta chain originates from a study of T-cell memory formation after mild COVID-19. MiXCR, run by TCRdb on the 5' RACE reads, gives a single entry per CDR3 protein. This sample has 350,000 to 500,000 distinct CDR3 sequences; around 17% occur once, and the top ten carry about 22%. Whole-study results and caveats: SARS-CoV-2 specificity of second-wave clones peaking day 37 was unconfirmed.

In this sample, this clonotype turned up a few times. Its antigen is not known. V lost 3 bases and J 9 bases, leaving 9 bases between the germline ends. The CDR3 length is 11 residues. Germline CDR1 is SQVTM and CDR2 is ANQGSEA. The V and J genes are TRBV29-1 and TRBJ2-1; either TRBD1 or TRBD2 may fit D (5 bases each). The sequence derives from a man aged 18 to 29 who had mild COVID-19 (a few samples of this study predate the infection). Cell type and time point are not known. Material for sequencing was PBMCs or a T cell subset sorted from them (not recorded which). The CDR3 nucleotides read TGCAGCGTTGAGAGGGGTCTTGAGCAGTTCTTC. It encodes CSVERGLEQFF.